These 14 T cell receptor beta chains came from one sample sequenced in a study of blood T cells in healthy people across ages. A second roughly 6 to 12 cycle PCR used barcoded and J-beta primers. A single record per CDR3 protein comes from TCRdb applying MiXCR to the 5' RACE reads. The sample lists 1.5 million to 2 million distinct CDR3 sequences, around 36% occurring once. Sequenced sample: blood. These receptors all stem from a young woman in good health.

The V call is TRBV6-7, the J call TRBJ1-5; D not certain. TRBV6-7 belongs to the ORF category, with a function that is uncertain. Trimming removed 0 bases from V and 1 base from J, with 10 bases in between. This CDR3 region has 16 residues. CDR3 nucleotides: TGTGCCAGCAGTTACTCGACGTGGAGAAGCAATCAGCCCCAGCATTTT. Translation gives CASSYSTWRSNQPQHF.

The chain is built from TRBV12-3 or TRBV12-4 and TRBJ1-4; D gene ambiguous. This CDR3 has 13 amino acids. The V end was cut by 3 bases, the J end by 8 bases, with 10 bases between. The CDR3 DNA reads TGTGCCAGCAGTTTTTTAAGTGGGGAAAAACTGTTTTTT. This translates into CASSFLSGEKLFF.

This clonotype was seen a handful of times. V gene TRBV12-3 or TRBV12-4 combines with J gene TRBJ2-1; 10 bases agree with TRBD2. This CDR3 contains 15 residues. Trimming took 3 bases from V and 9 from J; bases not matched to a gene: 8. The CDR3 loop reads CASSLSGRGYVEQFF. The CDR3 coding sequence is TGTGCCAGCAGTTTGAGCGGGAGGGGTTACGTTGAGCAGTTCTTC.

In this sample, this clonotype turned up a few times. The gene calls are TRBV20-1 and TRBJ2-3; unclear D gene. CDR3 length equals 13 residues. Germline V gene lookup returns CDR1 DFQATT and CDR2 SNEGSKA (reference sequence). Trimming shortened V by 2 bases and J by 2 bases, and 8 bases separated the two germline ends. The CDR3 spells CSARKANTDTQYF. The CDR3 bases are TGCAGTGCTAGAAAAGCGAACACAGATACGCAGTATTTT.

This clonotype was seen a handful of times. DNA of the CDR3: TGTGCCAGCAGGGAGGCGGCGACTGGGGGGTACAATGAGCAGTTCTTC. It specifies CASREAATGGYNEQFF. The chain carries TRBV7-2 and TRBJ2-1; D may be TRBD2 (6 bases). V lost 6 bases, J lost 4 bases, and 19 bases lay in between. The CDR3 is made up of 16 amino acids. The V gene's germline CDR1 is SGHTA and CDR2 FQGNSA. The variable domain in full, completed from reference TRBV7-2 and TRBJ2-1, reads GAGVSQSPSNKVTEKGKDVELRCDPISGHTALYWYRQSLGQGLEFLIYFQGNSAPDKSGLPSDRFSAERTGGSVSTLTIQRTQQEDSAVYLCASREAATGGYNEQFFGPGTRLTVL.

The table lists this clonotype with a few counts. This chain uses TRBV7-2 with TRBJ2-5; D possibly corresponds to TRBD1 (6 bases). Trimming cost V 2 bases and J 1 base, with 11 bases left between them. CDR1 is SGHTA, CDR2 FQGNSA, per germline. This CDR3 comprises 15 residues. DNA for the CDR3: TGTGCCAGCAGCTTATATGGGGGCCCCCAAGAGACCCAGTACTTC. Amino acids: CASSLYGGPQETQYF. The whole variable domain, filled in from reference TRBV7-2 and TRBJ2-5, reads GAGVSQSPSNKVTEKGKDVELRCDPISGHTALYWYRQSLGQGLEFLIYFQGNSAPDKSGLPSDRFSAERTGGSVSTLTIQRTQQEDSAVYLCASSLYGGPQETQYFGPGTRLLVL.

In its sample, this clonotype was seen once. The junction differs from germline at one of its ends, possibly a read error. The gene calls are TRBV5-1 and TRBJ1-1; D is ambiguous. The germline CDR1 and CDR2 sequences are SGHRS and YFSETQ. The CDR3 contains 13 residues. The CDR3 reads CASSWGMNAEAFF. As DNA, the CDR3 is TGCGCCAGCAGTTGGGGTATGAACGCTGAAGCTTTCTTT.

The genes are TRBV6-1 and TRBJ1-1, with 10 bases that match TRBD1. CDR1 and CDR2 from the germline V gene are MNHNS and SASEGT. The CDR3 sequence is 15 residues long. Trimming removed 3 bases from V and 8 bases from J; junction bases left unmatched: 9. CDR3 nucleotide sequence: TGTGCCAGCAGTGAGCCGAACCGGGACAGGGGAGAAGCTTTCTTT. Encoded protein: CASSEPNRDRGEAFF.

The chain employs TRBV27 and TRBJ1-5; TRBD1 might be the D (6 bases). V lost 6 bases, J lost 9 bases, and 15 bases lay in between. Germline V lookup: CDR1 MNHEY, CDR2 SMNVEV (reference sequence). The CDR3 has 13 residues. CDR3 loop: CASSPSGAAPQHF. The CDR3 DNA is TGTGCCAGCAGCCCATCGGGGGCCGCGCCCCAGCATTTT.

The V call is TRBV6-5, the J call TRBJ2-1; D remains unclear. The CDR3 consists of 14 residues. The V end was cut by 8 bases, the J end by 3 bases, with 14 bases between. Germline lookup yields CDR1 MNHEY and CDR2 SVGAGI. The CDR3 protein is CASGAVEDYNEQFF. The CDR3 DNA reads as TGTGCCAGCGGAGCCGTCGAGGACTACAATGAGCAGTTCTTC.

The CDR3 protein is CASSHEGAGVTEQYF. CDR3 in DNA: TGTGCCAGCAGCCATGAGGGAGCGGGAGTAACCGAGCAGTACTTC. The chain uses TRBV14 and TRBJ2-7; 8 nucleotides line up with TRBD2. CDR1 is SGHDN and CDR2 is FVKESK in the germline V gene. Trimming cost V 3 bases and J 6 bases; bases outside gene matches: 10. CDR3 length: 15 residues.

The chain has TRBV7-9 and TRBJ2-1; TRBD2 matches 9 bases. The CDR3 runs 16 residues. Trimming at V came to 5 bases and at J to 6 bases, leaving 11 bases not matched to a gene. Germline V lookup: CDR1 SEHNR, CDR2 FQNEAQ (reference sequence). The CDR3 coding sequence is TGTGCCAGCAGCGTGCCGCTAGCGGGACCATGCAATGAGCAGTTCTTC. Amino acid sequence: CASSVPLAGPCNEQFF.

The rearrangement links TRBV7-9 to TRBJ1-1, with 7 bases matching TRBD1. V lost 5 bases to trimming and J lost 8 bases; unmatched junction nucleotides: 11. The CDR3 runs 14 residues. Looked up from germline, CDR1 is SEHNR and CDR2 is FQNEAQ (reference sequence). The CDR3 region has the DNA TGTGCCAGCAGCCCCCGACAGGGTTGGGCGGAAGCTTTCTTT. Protein: CASSPRQGWAEAFF.

As concerns this clonotype: A much larger clone lies one base from this, so it may be a read error. The V and J genes are TRBV29-1 and TRBJ1-2; no firm D call. Trimming shortened V by 1 base and J by 2 bases, and 8 bases separated the two germline ends. The CDR3 is 13 amino acids. In germline, CDR1 is SQVTM, CDR2 ANQGSEA. The CDR3 is CSVEVSDNYGYTF. The CDR3 coding sequence is TGCAGCGTTGAAGTTTCGGACAACTATGGCTACACCTTC.